The source of this T cell receptor beta chain is a study of blood T cells in healthy people across ages. Study-wide points: Possibly, changes in expanded clonotypes were confounded because donor CMV status was unknown. Long-lived and aged donors differed, with more naive CD4+ cells and higher diversity in the long-lived.

Next came a second PCR, run for 7 to 11 cycles, which used a sample-barcoded 5' primer along with a J-beta primer mix. TCRdb analysed the 5' RACE reads with MiXCR anew, one entry per CDR3 protein. The table includes about 770,000 distinct CDR3 sequences, around 45% detected once. Turning to this clonotype: Its cognate antigen is unknown.

V was pared by 6 bases and J by 5 bases, with 13 bases between. CDR1 and CDR2 from the germline V gene are MNHEY and SVGEGT. The CDR3 is 13 amino acids. The receptor's source is a man aged 55 to 70 in good health. Sequenced: blood. The V gene is TRBV6-2 or TRBV6-3, the J gene TRBJ2-5; possible D gene TRBD1, 6 bases. The CDR3 region has the DNA TGTGCCAGCAGCCCAGGACAGTACGAGACCCAGTACTTC. It codes for CASSPGQYETQYF.